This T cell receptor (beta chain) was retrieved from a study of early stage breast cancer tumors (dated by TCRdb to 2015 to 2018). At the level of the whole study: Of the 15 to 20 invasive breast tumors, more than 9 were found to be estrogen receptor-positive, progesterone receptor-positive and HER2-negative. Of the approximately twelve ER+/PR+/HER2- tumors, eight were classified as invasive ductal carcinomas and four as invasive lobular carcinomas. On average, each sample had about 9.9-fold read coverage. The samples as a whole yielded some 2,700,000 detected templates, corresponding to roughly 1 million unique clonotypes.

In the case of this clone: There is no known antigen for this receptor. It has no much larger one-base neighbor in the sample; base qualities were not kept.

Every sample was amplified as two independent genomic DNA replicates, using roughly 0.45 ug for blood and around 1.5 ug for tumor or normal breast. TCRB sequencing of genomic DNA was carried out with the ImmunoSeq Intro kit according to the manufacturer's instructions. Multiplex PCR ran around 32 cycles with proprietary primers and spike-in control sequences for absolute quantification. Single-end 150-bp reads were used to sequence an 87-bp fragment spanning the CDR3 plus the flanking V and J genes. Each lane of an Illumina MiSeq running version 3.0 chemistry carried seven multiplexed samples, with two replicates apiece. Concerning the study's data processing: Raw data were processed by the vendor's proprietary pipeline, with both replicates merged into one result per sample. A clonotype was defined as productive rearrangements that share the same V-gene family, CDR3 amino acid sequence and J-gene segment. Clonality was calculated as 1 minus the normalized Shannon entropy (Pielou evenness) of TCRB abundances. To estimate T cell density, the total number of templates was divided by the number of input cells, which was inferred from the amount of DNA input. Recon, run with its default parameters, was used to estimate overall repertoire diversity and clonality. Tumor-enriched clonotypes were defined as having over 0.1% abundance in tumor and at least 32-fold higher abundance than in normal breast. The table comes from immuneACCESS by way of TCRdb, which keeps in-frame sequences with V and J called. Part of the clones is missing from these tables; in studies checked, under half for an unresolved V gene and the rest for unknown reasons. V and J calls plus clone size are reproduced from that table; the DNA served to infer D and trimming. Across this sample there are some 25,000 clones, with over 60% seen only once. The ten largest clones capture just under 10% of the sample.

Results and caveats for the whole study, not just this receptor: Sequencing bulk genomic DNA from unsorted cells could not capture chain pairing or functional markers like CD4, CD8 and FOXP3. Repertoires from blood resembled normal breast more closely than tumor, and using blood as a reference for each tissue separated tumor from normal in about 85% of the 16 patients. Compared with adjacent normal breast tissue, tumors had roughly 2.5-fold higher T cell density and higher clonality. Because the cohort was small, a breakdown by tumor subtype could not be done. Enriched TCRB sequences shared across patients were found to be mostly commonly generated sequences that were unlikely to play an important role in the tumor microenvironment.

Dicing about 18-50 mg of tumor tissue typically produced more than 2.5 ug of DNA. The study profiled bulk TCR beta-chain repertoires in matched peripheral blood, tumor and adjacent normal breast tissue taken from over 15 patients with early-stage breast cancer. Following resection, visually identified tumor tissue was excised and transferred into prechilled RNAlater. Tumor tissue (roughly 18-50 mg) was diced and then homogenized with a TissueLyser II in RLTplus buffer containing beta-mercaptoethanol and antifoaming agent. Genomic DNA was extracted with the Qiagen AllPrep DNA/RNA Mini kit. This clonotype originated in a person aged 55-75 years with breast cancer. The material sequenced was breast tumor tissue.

The bases read TGTGCCAGCAGCGCGAGGGACAGGGGCAGGGGTCAGCCCCAGCATTTT. Its protein is CASSARDRGRGQPQHF. The sequence joins TRBV7-2 to TRBJ1-5, and 10 bases in between align with TRBD1. The germline V gene yields SGHTA for CDR1 and FQGNSA for CDR2. Including the terminal cysteine and phenylalanine, the CDR3 comprises 16 residues. The sequence is cut down to CDR3 DNA, 48 bases in frame from base 1. Germline trimming amounts to 5 bases on V and 6 bases on J, with 10 as the count of junction bases outside the gene matches.